A selection of T cell receptor beta chains follows, all from one sample in a study of lymphopenia after photon versus proton radiotherapy. Produced via immunoSEQ multiplex PCR; TCRdb's table is partial and in-frame only. The sample has some 31,000 clones, around 82% seen once; the top ten hold roughly 15%. The sample consisted of peripheral blood, taken from a patient treated with proton-based radiotherapy. The receptors were gathered from a woman in her 70s with pancreatic cancer. Each CDR3 is given with its conserved first and last residue. A D gene is named only where the DNA matches it firmly. A row's size may be missing; if present it is once, few, many or a size class.

NA,NA,TRBV4-1,TRBJ2-7,CASSQVLSFGQYF,TGCGCCAGCAGCCAAGTATTATCTTTCGGGCAGTACTTC
once,TRBD1,TRBV19,TRBJ2-5,CASRSGQKETQYF,TGTGCCAGTAGATCGGGACAGAAAGAGACCCAGTACTTC
NA,NA,TRBV19,TRBJ2-5,CASSIVPPGTKQETQYF,TGTGCCAGTAGTATAGTCCCACCGGGAACGAAGCAAGAGACCCAGTACTTC
NA,TRBD2,TRBV4-2,TRBJ2-1,CASSQDLAGAYNEQFF,TGTGCCAGCAGCCAGGACCTGGCGGGAGCCTACAATGAGCAGTTCTTC
once,TRBD2,TRBV5-4,TRBJ2-1,CASSTGGLAGGPNEQFF,TGTGCCAGCAGCACAGGGGGACTAGCGGGAGGTCCCAATGAGCAGTTCTTC
NA,TRBD2,TRBV6-1,TRBJ2-1,CASSDASGRTNEQFF,TGTGCCAGCAGTGACGCGAGCGGGAGGACTAATGAGCAGTTCTTC
once,TRBD2,TRBV28,TRBJ2-3,CASGTASGASTDTQYF,TGTGCCAGCGGAACCGCTAGCGGGGCTAGCACAGATACGCAGTATTTT
NA,NA,TRBV14,TRBJ2-5,CASSPAGWRLETQYF,TGTGCCAGCAGCCCCGCCGGATGGAGGCTTGAGACCCAGTACTTC
NA,NA,TRBV19,TRBJ1-1,CASSPDSAGVGRMNTEAFF,TGTGCCAGTAGCCCAGACTCTGCAGGGGTGGGGAGGATGAACACTGAAGCTTTCTTT
NA,NA,TRBV5-1,TRBJ1-1,CASSSQGNEAFF,TGCGCCAGCAGCTCCCAGGGGAATGAAGCTTTCTTT
NA,NA,TRBV18,TRBJ1-1,CASSPPQTGRGEAFF,TGTGCCAGCTCACCACCTCAGACGGGACGGGGTGAAGCTTTCTTT
NA,NA,TRBV15,TRBJ1-4,CATSRVLDSNEKLFF,TGTGCCACCAGCAGAGTTTTGGACAGTAATGAAAAACTGTTTTTT
once,TRBD1,TRBV19,TRBJ1-5,CASSMRGQGGNQPQHF,TGTGCCAGTAGTATGAGGGGACAGGGGGGCAATCAGCCCCAGCATTTT
NA,NA,TRBV29-1,TRBJ2-5,CSAKRTNQETQYF,TGCAGCGCCAAAAGGACAAACCAAGAGACCCAGTACTTC
once,TRBD2,TRBV28,TRBJ2-7,CASSLLPAGAFVEQYF,TGTGCCAGCAGTTTATTGCCAGCGGGAGCTTTCGTCGAGCAGTACTTC
NA,TRBD2,TRBV7-2,TRBJ2-3,CASSLATGLRTDTQYF,TGTGCCAGCAGCTTAGCCACGGGACTACGCACAGATACGCAGTATTTT
NA,NA,TRBV2,TRBJ2-6,CASSDRAAGANVLTF,TGTGCCAGCAGTGACAGGGCTGCTGGGGCCAACGTCCTGACTTTC
NA,TRBD1,TRBV5-4,TRBJ2-2,CASSPTGQGETGELFF,TGTGCCAGCAGCCCAACCGGACAGGGGGAAACCGGGGAGCTGTTTTTT
NA,NA,TRBV9,TRBJ1-3,CASSRRVGNTIYF,TGTGCCAGCAGCCGAAGGGTGGGAAACACCATATATTTT
NA,TRBD2,TRBV4-3,TRBJ2-1,CASSHDSGKFSYNEQFF,TGCGCCAGCAGCCACGATAGCGGGAAATTCTCCTACAATGAGCAGTTCTTC
NA,TRBD1,TRBV18,TRBJ2-7,CASSRDRYEQYF,TGTGCCAGCTCCCGGGACAGATACGAGCAGTACTTC
few,NA,TRBV11-3,TRBJ2-4,CASSLEGWGRGPQNIQYF,TGTGCCAGCAGCTTAGAGGGTTGGGGCCGAGGGCCCCAAAACATTCAGTACTTC
NA,NA,TRBV19,TRBJ2-1,CASSNGLVGSSYNEQFF,TGTGCCAGTAGTAATGGGCTAGTAGGGAGCTCCTACAATGAGCAGTTCTTC
NA,NA,TRBV7-2,TRBJ2-2,CASSGTNTGELFF,TGTGCCAGCAGCGGGACGAACACCGGGGAGCTGTTTTTT
NA,TRBD1,TRBV2,TRBJ2-2,CATSGGQGISGELFF,TGTGCCACCAGCGGAGGACAGGGTATCTCCGGGGAGCTGTTTTTT
NA,NA,TRBV30,TRBJ2-5,CARAAGQETQYF,TGTGCCCGGGCGGCAGGGCAAGAGACCCAGTACTTC
NA,TRBD1,TRBV19,TRBJ1-1,CASSVPQGMNTEAFF,TGTGCCAGTAGTGTTCCACAGGGGATGAACACTGAAGCTTTCTTT
NA,TRBD2,TRBV9,TRBJ2-1,CASSVAAGAGNEQFF,TGTGCCAGCAGCGTAGCGGCGGGAGCTGGGAATGAGCAGTTCTTC
NA,NA,TRBV5-6,TRBJ1-5,CASSLDGGWRQPQHF,TGTGCCAGCAGCTTGGATGGGGGGTGGAGACAGCCCCAGCATTTT
NA,NA,TRBV28,TRBJ1-3,CASRRLTVSGNTIYF,TGTGCCAGCAGACGGTTGACAGTCTCTGGAAACACCATATATTTT
NA,NA,TRBV4-2,TRBJ1-4,CASSRDGATNEKLFF,TGTGCCAGCAGCAGGGACGGAGCAACTAATGAAAAACTGTTTTTT
NA,TRBD1,TRBV19,TRBJ1-1,CASSVKGAATEAFF,TGTGCCAGTAGTGTGAAGGGGGCGGCCACTGAAGCTTTCTTT
NA,NA,TRBV10-3,TRBJ2-2,CAAAGPKGTGELFF,TGTGCCGCGGCGGGACCCAAAGGGACCGGGGAGCTGTTTTTT
NA,TRBD1,TRBV27,TRBJ1-4,CASSGTGRNEKLFF,TGTGCCAGCAGTGGGACAGGGAGGAATGAAAAACTGTTTTTT
NA,TRBD1,TRBV4-3,TRBJ1-2,CASSQDDDRGLYGYTF,TGCGCCAGCAGCCAAGATGATGACAGGGGGCTCTATGGCTACACCTTC